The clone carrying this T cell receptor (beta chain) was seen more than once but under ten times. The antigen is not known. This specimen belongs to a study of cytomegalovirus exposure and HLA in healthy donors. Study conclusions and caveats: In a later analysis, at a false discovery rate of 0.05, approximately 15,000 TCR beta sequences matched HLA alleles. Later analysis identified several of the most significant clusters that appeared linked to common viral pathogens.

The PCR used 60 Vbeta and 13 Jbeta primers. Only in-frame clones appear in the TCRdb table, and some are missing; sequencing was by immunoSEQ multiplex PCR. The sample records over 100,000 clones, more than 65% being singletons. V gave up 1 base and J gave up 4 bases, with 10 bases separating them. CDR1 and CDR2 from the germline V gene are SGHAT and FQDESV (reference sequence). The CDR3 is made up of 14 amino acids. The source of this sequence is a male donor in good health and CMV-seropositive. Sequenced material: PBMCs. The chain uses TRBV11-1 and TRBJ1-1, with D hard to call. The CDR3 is CASSLESYRTEAFF. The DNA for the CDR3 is TGTGCCAGCAGCTTAGAGTCCTACCGCACTGAAGCTTTCTTT. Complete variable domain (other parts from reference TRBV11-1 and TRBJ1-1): EAEVAQSPRYKITEKSQAVAFWCDPISGHATLYWYRQILGQGPELLVQFQDESVVDDSQLPKDRFSAERLKGVDSTLKIQPAELGDSAMYLCASSLESYRTEAFFGQGTRLTVV.